The 18 T cell receptor beta chains below all came from one sample that was sequenced in a study of blood T cell repertoires in COVID-19. Clones were read by immunoSEQ multiplex PCR, and TCRdb kept only the in-frame ones, dropping some. In the table there are about 69,000 clones, around 90% of which are singletons. The sequenced sample was peripheral blood. The receptors derive from a man between 45 and 60 years old with acute or convalescent COVID-19.

The V call is TRBV9, the J call TRBJ2-3; possibly TRBD2 for D (6 bases). Germline V gene data show CDR1 as SGDLS and CDR2 as YYNGEE. V lost 4 bases and J lost 6, with 12 bases in between. The CDR3 contains 13 residues. In nucleotides, the CDR3 is TGTGCCAGCAGCTCGGGACTGGTGGATACGCAGTATTTT. Protein sequence: CASSSGLVDTQYF. The full variable domain, with the rest looked up from reference TRBV9 and TRBJ2-3, is DSGVTQTPKHLITATGQRVTLRCSPRSGDLSVYWYQQSLDQGLQFLIQYYNGEERAKGNILERFSAQQFPDLHSELNLSSLELGDSALYFCASSSGLVDTQYFGPGTRLTVL.

This chain connects TRBV4-3 to TRBJ1-2; TRBD1 might be the D (6 bases). Germline V lookup: CDR1 LGHNA, CDR2 YSLEER. V lost 4 bases and J lost 7, with 16 bases in between. This CDR3 contains 14 residues. The DNA of the CDR3 is TGCGCCAGCAGCCGGGCCCTAGCAGGGGTTGGCTACACCTTC. Encoded protein: CASSRALAGVGYTF.

The chain is built from TRBV7-2 and TRBJ2-7; D is unclear. This CDR3 is built from 14 residues. Per germline, CDR1 SGHTA and CDR2 FQGNSA. The ends were cut back, 2 bases at V and 3 bases at J, with 11 bases in the middle. CDR3 protein: CASSLQLSSYEQYF. CDR3 nucleotide sequence: TGTGCCAGCAGCTTACAGCTTAGCAGCTACGAGCAGTACTTC. Filled out from reference TRBV7-2 and TRBJ2-7, the complete variable domain reads GAGVSQSPSNKVTEKGKDVELRCDPISGHTALYWYRQSLGQGLEFLIYFQGNSAPDKSGLPSDRFSAERTGGSVSTLTIQRTQQEDSAVYLCASSLQLSSYEQYFGPGTRLTVT.

The J gene is TRBJ2-5, the V gene TRBV12-5; 8 bases agree with TRBD1. V shed 0 bases and J 1 base; nucleotides not matched to a gene: 4. CDR1 LGHNT and CDR2 FRNRAP come from the germline V gene. This CDR3 comprises 16 residues. This CDR3 is CASGLVLGTGQETQYF. The CDR3 DNA is TGTGCTAGTGGTTTGGTATTGGGGACAGGCCAAGAGACCCAGTACTTC.

The chain is built from TRBV20-1 and TRBJ2-2, with 8 bases matching TRBD1. The germline CDR1 and CDR2 sequences are DFQATT and SNEGSKA (reference sequence). Unmatched junction bases numbered 6, after V lost 3 bases and J lost 3 bases. The CDR3 is made up of 15 amino acids. CDR3 nucleotide sequence: TGCAGTGCTAGTCCCAGGGGGCGGGACACCGGGGAGCTGTTTTTT. Encoded protein: CSASPRGRDTGELFF.

As for this clone: This CDR3 is also generated by other DNA sequences in the sample. This rearrangement joins TRBV6-5 to TRBJ1-1; D is ambiguous. CDR1 and CDR2 (germline): MNHEY, SVGAGI. This CDR3 comprises 11 residues. V lost 6 bases and J 3 bases, leaving 5 bases between the germline ends. The CDR3, as DNA: TGTGCCAGCAGCCGGGACACTGAAGCTTTCTTT. This encodes CASSRDTEAFF.

The chain recombines TRBV30 with TRBJ2-7, with TRBD2 matching 8 bases. Losses at the gene ends were 0 bases for V and 4 bases for J; bases not matched to a gene: 5. Germline V gene data show CDR1 as GTSNPN and CDR2 as SVGIG (reference sequence). The CDR3 has 14 amino acids. The DNA for the CDR3 is TGTGCCTGGAGTGTAGATAGCGGGGTATACGAGCAGTACTTC. As protein: CAWSVDSGVYEQYF.

The table lists this clone with a few counts. J is TRBJ2-5 and V is TRBV9, with TRBD2 matching over 7 bases. This CDR3 contains 16 residues. Germline CDR1 and CDR2: SGDLS and YYNGEE. After removal of 0 bases from V and 4 bases from J, the junction contained 9 bases not matched to a gene. CDR3 amino acids: CASSVASGLGIETQYF. Written as DNA, the CDR3 is TGTGCCAGCAGCGTAGCTAGCGGACTAGGGATAGAGACCCAGTACTTC.

The V and J genes are TRBV4-1 and TRBJ2-7; 11 bases map to TRBD1. This CDR3 region has 15 residues. Unmatched junction bases numbered 4, after V lost 3 bases and J lost 3 bases. Germline loops: CDR1 MGHRA, CDR2 YSYEKL. CDR3 loop: CASSQPGQGVYEQYF. The CDR3 bases are TGCGCCAGCAGCCAGCCGGGACAGGGGGTCTACGAGCAGTACTTC.

This chain connects TRBV24-1 to TRBJ2-2; possible D gene TRBD2, 5 bases. This CDR3 is built from 18 residues. V was shortened by 3 bases and J by 1 base, with 17 bases between the two germline ends. Germline V gene lookup returns CDR1 KGHDR and CDR2 SFDVKD. The CDR3 DNA sequence: TGTGCCACCAGTGATAACCAAGGACTCTTGATGAACACCGGGGAGCTGTTTTTT. As protein: CATSDNQGLLMNTGELFF.

This rearrangement joins TRBV19 to TRBJ2-1, with 7 bases aligning to TRBD1. The CDR3 runs 18 residues. The germline V gene has CDR1 LNHDA and CDR2 SQIVND (reference sequence). With 6 bases clipped from V and 4 bases from J, the junction kept 18 bases outside the gene matches. In DNA form, the CDR3 reads TGTGCCAGTAGCGCTGGGACCCCCGGGGACAGCTATTACAATGAGCAGTTCTTC. This codes for CASSAGTPGDSYYNEQFF.

V is TRBV20-1 and J is TRBJ2-5, with TRBD2 matching over 7 bases. J lost 4 bases, V lost 3 bases, and 11 bases had no gene match. Germline CDR1 reads DFQATT; CDR2 reads SNEGSKA (reference sequence). The CDR3 extends over 15 amino acids. CDR3 residues: CSASLLAWGRETQYF. The CDR3 bases are TGCAGTGCTAGTTTACTAGCGTGGGGACGAGAGACCCAGTACTTC.

V and J are TRBV5-1 and TRBJ2-3, with TRBD2 matching 10 bases. Germline V gene sequence: CDR1 SGHRS, CDR2 YFSETQ. The CDR3 totals 15 residues. Losses at the gene ends were 0 bases for V and 5 bases for J; bases not matched to a gene: 3. The CDR3 here is CASSLEASGRDTQYF. In DNA form, the CDR3 reads TGCGCCAGCAGCTTGGAGGCTAGCGGGAGAGATACGCAGTATTTT. Combining the CDR3 with reference TRBV5-1 and TRBJ2-3 gives the whole variable domain KAGVTQTPRYLIKTRGQQVTLSCSPISGHRSVSWYQQTPGQGLQFLFEYFSETQRNKGNFPGRFSGRQFSNSRSEMNVSTLELGDSALYLCASSLEASGRDTQYFGPGTRLTVL.

This clone has more than one count but fewer than ten. CDR3 sequence (DNA): TGTGCCAGCAGGGCGACAGGGGGCTGGGAGCAGTACTTC. Protein product: CASRATGGWEQYF. The chain links TRBV2 to TRBJ2-7; TRBD1 agrees at 10 bases. The length of the CDR3 is 13 residues. V gave up 6 bases and J gave up 7 bases; unmatched junction bases: 6. Germline lookup yields CDR1 SNHLY and CDR2 FYNNEI.

The chain employs TRBV18 and TRBJ2-7; TRBD1 matches at 9 bases. The germline V gene has CDR1 KGHSH and CDR2 LQKENI. The CDR3 extends over 17 amino acids. V dropped 2 bases and J dropped 3; count of bases not matched to a gene: 11. The CDR3 loop is CASSPSGAGTGFYEQYF. CDR3 DNA: TGTGCCAGCTCACCATCCGGGGCTGGGACAGGGTTCTACGAGCAGTACTTC. Full variable domain (outside the CDR3, taken from reference TRBV18 and TRBJ2-7): NAGVMQNPRHLVRRRGQEARLRCSPMKGHSHVYWYRQLPEEGLKFMVYLQKENIIDESGMPKERFSAEFPKEGPSILRIQQVVRGDSAAYFCASSPSGAGTGFYEQYFGPGTRLTVT.

The V gene is TRBV6-5, the J gene TRBJ2-5; 7 bases line up with TRBD2. Germline trimming cut 0 bases from V and 4 bases from J; bases unmatched to any gene: 5. Germline CDR1 MNHEY, CDR2 SVGAGI. There are 15 residues in the CDR3. CDR3 DNA: TGTGCCAGCAGTTACTCGGCAGGGAGGGGAGAGACCCAGTACTTC. This encodes CASSYSAGRGETQYF.

The V and J genes are TRBV19 and TRBJ2-5; 9 bases agree with TRBD1. Looked up from germline, CDR1 is LNHDA and CDR2 is SQIVND (reference sequence). The CDR3 has 16 amino acids. V shed 3 bases and J 2 bases; nucleotides not matched to a gene: 7. The CDR3 spells CASSIGQGWGQETQYF. As DNA, the CDR3 is TGTGCCAGTAGTATCGGACAGGGGTGGGGACAAGAGACCCAGTACTTC. Combining the CDR3 with reference TRBV19 and TRBJ2-5 gives the whole variable domain DGGITQSPKYLFRKEGQNVTLSCEQNLNHDAMYWYRQDPGQGLRLIYYSQIVNDFQKGDIAEGYSVSREKKESFPLTVTSAQKNPTAFYLCASSIGQGWGQETQYFGPGTRLLVL.

The rearrangement joins TRBV13 to TRBJ2-5, with 10 bases identical to TRBD2. CDR1 is PRHDT, CDR2 FYEKMQ, per germline (reference sequence). This CDR3 has 15 residues. Germline trimming cut 2 bases from V and 4 bases from J; bases unmatched to any gene: 4. The CDR3 sequence is CASSLSGRGVETQYF. In nucleotides, the CDR3 is TGTGCCAGCAGCTTAAGCGGGAGGGGTGTAGAGACCCAGTACTTC.